This TCR beta chain was found in a study of T-cell reconstitution after alpha-beta-depleted transplantation in children. The CDR3 contains 13 residues. V lost 2 bases, J lost 5 bases, and 9 bases lay in between. Germline CDR1 is MNHEY and CDR2 is SVGAGI. The authors prepared the TCRbeta library with unique molecular identifiers. TCRdb reanalysed the PCR reads using MiXCR and keeps one entry per CDR3 protein. The table has 55,000 to 90,000 distinct CDR3 sequences, 4% to 5% seen once. This clonotype appeared many times. This specimen consisted of PBMCs, mostly from graft donor cells, obtained 180 days after TCRalphabeta/CD19-depleted stem cell transplant. J is TRBJ2-5 and V is TRBV6-5; D is undetermined. The origin of this receptor is a boy in the first two years of life who had a stem cell transplant for acute myeloid leukemia, so the T cells may come from the graft donor. The CDR3 nucleotides read TGTGCCAGCAGTTACATCTTGGGGGAGACCCAGTACTTC. Translation gives CASSYILGETQYF.